What follows describes a single T cell receptor beta chain. The data stem from a study of cytotoxic CD8 clonotypes in ibrutinib-treated CLL. Profiling relied on immunoSEQ multiplex PCR, and the TCRdb table lists in-frame clones only, not all of them. The data hold about 68,000 clones, with around two thirds observed a single time. Cryopreserved PBMCs provided around 1.9 micrograms of genomic DNA for the TCR beta libraries. The specimen comprised PBMCs, sampled after 12 months of ibrutinib treatment. The source is a human donor with chronic lymphocytic leukemia.

The CDR3 region is CASSIAGSTDTQYF. CDR3 sequence (DNA): TGTGCCAGTAGTATAGCGGGGTCCACAGATACGCAGTATTTT. The chain uses TRBV19 and TRBJ2-3; D is perhaps TRBD2 (5 bases). Germline CDR1 LNHDA, CDR2 SQIVND (reference sequence). Trimming took off 1 base at V and 2 bases at J, with 7 bases between the two ends. CDR3 length: 14 residues.